This T cell receptor beta chain derives from a study of T cells in Graves' hyperthyroidism and ophthalmopathy. General study points: The blood repertoire included most of the expanded thyroid clonotypes above 0.001. Ophthalmopathy and stable hyperthyroidism were separated by a 13 V-J model. Ophthalmopathy, as predicted by the model, came a median about seven months after the prediction.

Germline CDR1 reads SNHLY; CDR2 reads FYNNEI. There are 15 residues in the CDR3. The V and J ends lost 6 bases and 2 bases, in that order; junction bases with no gene match: 8. Authors of the study amplified TCR beta CDR3 regions from RNA transcripts. When the TCR CDR3 underwent first-round RT-PCR, the HTBI primer set was used. TCRdb processed the multiplex PCR reads anew with MiXCR; each CDR3 protein has one entry. Here the sample spans about 510,000 distinct CDR3 sequences, 46% being singletons. This clonotype is a singleton in its sample. Its antigen remains unknown. This TCR derives from an adult woman with Graves' disease, either hyperthyroidism or ophthalmopathy (not recorded which). The V and J genes are TRBV2 and TRBJ2-3, with TRBD2 identical over 7 bases. The material sequenced was peripheral blood or thyroid tissue (not recorded which). CDR3 amino acids: CASSPASGSTDTQYF. CDR3 DNA: TGTGCCAGCAGCCCAGCTAGCGGATCCACAGATACGCAGTATTTT.